This is a list of T cell receptor beta chains from one sample in a study of blood T cell repertoires in COVID-19. Some clones are missing from TCRdb's copy, which holds only in-frame ones; the method was immunoSEQ multiplex PCR. Among about 280,000 clones listed, 75% to 85% were seen once. The sequenced material came from peripheral blood. These receptors were obtained from a man aged 45-65 years with active or convalescent COVID-19. Both conserved end residues are part of each CDR3. D genes are given only for firm matches.

>NA|TRBV30
CAWKAGLRSGNTEAFF
>NA|TRBV7-3
CASSSPVGSGGNTGELFF
>TRBD1|TRBV5-4
CASSFGQGMNTEAFF
>TRBD1|TRBV12-5
CASAQGVRGWLNEQFF
>NA|TRBV7-9
CASSLRSYEQYF
>TRBD2|TRBV5-4
CASSPSGKGTQYF
>NA|TRBV2
CASSEEHRGLNEQFF
>NA|TRBV28
CASSSPWGLTEAFF
>NA|TRBV3-1/TRBV3-2
CASSPMSGGMGSGANVLTF
>TRBD1|TRBV12-3/TRBV12-4
CASTGGHQPQHF
>TRBD2|TRBV28
CASSPTPSMGAGEGNSTLDTQYF
>TRBD1|TRBV24-1
CATSDFPTGANRGYGYTF
>NA|TRBV5-6
CASSPEEGSAQRNTEAFF
>NA|TRBV7-9
CASSLSGQSSGNTIYF
>NA|TRBV9
CASSRSSSADTQYF
>NA|TRBV6-2/TRBV6-3
CASGSSGADTQYF
>NA|TRBV27
CASSFSTPTSKSYEQYF
>TRBD1|TRBV9
CASSVTGVVTGELFF
>TRBD1|TRBV19
CASSIQPGQGEKLFF
>NA|TRBV10-3
CAISDYQGHTIYF
>NA|TRBV7-8
CASSLGFESGTQYF
>TRBD1|TRBV2
CASSGGTGKGYGYTF
>NA|TRBV7-9
CASSVTGGQPQHF
>TRBD1|TRBV3-1/TRBV3-2
CASSQPGTGVRISPLHF
>NA|TRBV10-3
CAIRDGSAGETQYF
>NA|TRBV29-1
CSASRGNEKLFF
>NA|TRBV11-2
CASSLELAGDTQYF
>NA|TRBV6-5
CASSFGPTGNTEAFF
>TRBD2|TRBV20-1
CSASAASGSQYEQYF
>TRBD1|TRBV5-1
CASSLQGRNTIYF
>NA|TRBV15
CATSSGLRPGELFF
>NA|TRBV19
CASSIKLAGEQFF
>TRBD2|TRBV9
CASSAGRRPSGRASNEQFF
>TRBD2|TRBV11-2
CASSFSGTHGELFF
>TRBD1|TRBV5-5
CASSKQGDLTDTQYF
>TRBD2|TRBV11-3
CASSPGTSGYNEQFF
>TRBD2|TRBV5-5
CASSLGWEGSYEQYF
>NA|TRBV3-1/TRBV3-2
CASSHTRDTKVTQYF
>TRBD1|TRBV6-5
CASIRTGSYGYTF
>NA|TRBV30
CAWSVNDYMGPEAFF
>NA|TRBV2
CASSELSYNEQFF